A single sample gave rise to the 27 T cell receptor beta chains below, sequenced in a study of human T cells and chemical hapten exposure. One entry per CDR3 protein, called by TCRdb with MiXCR from the RACE reads. In the table there are roughly 50,000 distinct CDR3 sequences, 7.5% to 10% of which are singletons. Time point meaning: patch test 2, 6 weeks after DPC sensitization. Treatment of the sample: therapeutic diphenylcyclopropenone sensitization with weekly scalp DPC. Sequenced here: whole blood, sampled in connection with sensitization to the hapten diphenylcyclopropenone (DPC). The source is a woman aged 45-65 years with alopecia areata. Some clones in this sample may be carry-over from other donors' samples.

This chain links TRBV29-1 with TRBJ1-5; weak D call: TRBD1 (6 bases). The CDR3 has 13 residues. V lost 5 bases, J lost 5 bases, and 13 bases lay in between. Germline CDR1 and CDR2: SQVTM and ANQGSEA. CDR3 sequence (DNA): TGCAGCGTTAGGGGGTCTTTGGATCAGCCCCAGCATTTT. Encoded protein: CSVRGSLDQPQHF.

In its sample, this clonotype was seen a few times. The chain employs TRBV5-1 and TRBJ2-3, with 10 nucleotides matching TRBD2. Germline values: CDR1 SGHRS, CDR2 YFSETQ. V dropped 3 bases and J dropped 1; count of bases not matched to a gene: 5. The CDR3 loop spans 16 amino acids. CDR3 sequence: CASSSDGLAGTDTQYF. The CDR3 DNA follows: TGCGCCAGCAGCTCTGACGGACTAGCGGGCACAGATACGCAGTATTTT. The full variable domain, its missing parts supplied by reference TRBV5-1 and TRBJ2-3, is KAGVTQTPRYLIKTRGQQVTLSCSPISGHRSVSWYQQTPGQGLQFLFEYFSETQRNKGNFPGRFSGRQFSNSRSEMNVSTLELGDSALYLCASSSDGLAGTDTQYFGPGTRLTVL.

The chain is built from TRBV12-3 or TRBV12-4 and TRBJ2-1; 7 positions agree with TRBD2. V lost 7 bases and J lost 3; bases outside the gene matches: 15. The CDR3 is 17 residues long. DNA of the CDR3: TGTGCCAGCACCCCCCCTTCCGGGACTATACACTACAATGAGCAGTTCTTC. Translating gives CASTPPSGTIHYNEQFF.

This clonotype turned up a few times. V and J are TRBV12-3 or TRBV12-4 and TRBJ1-5; D may be TRBD1 (6 bases). The V and J ends lost 6 bases and 8 bases respectively, with 14 bases between them. The CDR3 totals 13 residues. CDR3 in DNA: TGTGCCAGCAGACAGGGCTTCCGGAAGCCCCAGCATTTT. Protein: CASRQGFRKPQHF.

In this sample, this clonotype turned up a few times. The chain employs TRBV12-3 or TRBV12-4 and TRBJ2-2; no clear D gene. With 4 bases removed from V and 5 bases from J, the gap between germline ends came to 8 bases. This CDR3 is 13 amino acids long. CDR3 sequence: CASSSAGTGELFF. The CDR3 region has the DNA TGTGCCAGCAGTTCGGCCGGAACCGGGGAGCTGTTTTTT.

This clonotype has a handful of counts. This chain uses TRBV18 with TRBJ2-5; TRBD2 agrees at 8 bases. The CDR3 is made up of 13 amino acids. The germline V gene has CDR1 KGHSH and CDR2 LQKENI. Trimming took 3 bases from V and 3 from J; bases not matched to a gene: 0. CDR3 protein: CASSPGLEETQYF. In DNA, the CDR3 is TGTGCCAGCTCACCGGGACTAGAAGAGACCCAGTACTTC.

This clonotype was found a few times. The chain joins TRBV7-8 to TRBJ1-2; D is unresolved. Germline assignment: CDR1 SGHVS and CDR2 FQNEAQ. The V end was cut by 2 bases, the J end by 0 bases, with 16 bases between. This CDR3 has 17 amino acids. The CDR3 region is CASSLSRLPTANYGYTF. The DNA for the CDR3 is TGTGCCAGCAGCTTATCACGATTACCCACGGCTAACTATGGCTACACCTTC.

This chain uses TRBV7-2 with TRBJ2-5; D uncertain. Trimming stripped 6 bases from V and 6 bases from J, with 14 bases between. Germline assignment: CDR1 SGHTA and CDR2 FQGNSA. The CDR3 sequence is 13 residues long. The CDR3 loop reads CASRPASEKTQYF. CDR3 DNA sequence: TGTGCCAGCAGACCCGCGTCGGAGAAGACCCAGTACTTC.

This clonotype has at least ten counts. V is TRBV10-3 and J is TRBJ1-5, with 7 nucleotides matching TRBD1. CDR1 and CDR2 (germline): ENHRY, SYGVKD. This CDR3 contains 16 residues. The V gene end was trimmed by 1 base and the J gene end by 5 bases; junction bases not matched to a gene: 8. The chain's CDR3 is CAISEYRGAADQPQHF. CDR3 in DNA: TGTGCCATCAGTGAGTACAGGGGAGCCGCCGATCAGCCCCAGCATTTT.

This clonotype occurred a few times. The chain employs TRBV28 and TRBJ1-5; 9 bases are a match to TRBD1. V gave up 10 bases and J gave up 5 bases; unmatched junction bases: 3. Germline-derived CDR1 and CDR2 are MDHEN and SYDVKM. This CDR3 is built from 12 residues. The chain's CDR3 is CATGTGYQPQHF. The CDR3 DNA follows: TGTGCCACCGGGACAGGGTATCAGCCCCAGCATTTT.

This rearrangement joins TRBV7-9 to TRBJ2-7; D gene unclear. This CDR3 comprises 16 residues. Germline V gene lookup returns CDR1 SEHNR and CDR2 FQNEAQ (reference sequence). V was trimmed by 5 bases and J by 3 bases, leaving 20 bases between them. The CDR3 loop reads CASSTVRHSRIYEQYF. The DNA of the CDR3 is TGTGCCAGCAGCACCGTGCGCCATAGCCGGATCTACGAGCAGTACTTC.

This clonotype was detected many times. J is TRBJ1-1 and V is TRBV20-1; the D is unclear. The CDR3 has 16 amino acids. CDR1 and CDR2 from the germline V gene are DFQATT and SNEGSKA (reference sequence). Deletions cut 6 bases from V and 0 bases from J, with 20 bases between. In DNA form, the CDR3 reads TGCAGTGCCGATTCGCCGTTTGGACGGCTGAACACTGAAGCTTTCTTT. This sequence encodes CSADSPFGRLNTEAFF.

The chain recombines TRBV28 with TRBJ1-3; D is uncertain. The CDR3 has 14 residues. The germline V gene encodes CDR1 MDHEN and CDR2 SYDVKM. The V gene lost 5 bases and the J gene lost 4 bases, with 12 bases spanning the gap. DNA for the CDR3: TGTGCCAGCAGTCCCCCGGGAGTCGGAAACACCATATATTTT. Its protein is CASSPPGVGNTIYF. The entire variable domain, with the rest obtained from reference TRBV28 and TRBJ1-3, is as follows: DVKVTQSSRYLVKRTGEKVFLECVQDMDHENMFWYRQDPGLGLRLIYFSYDVKMKEKGDIPEGYSVSREKKERFSLILESASTNQTSMYLCASSPPGVGNTIYFGEGSWLTVV.

This clonotype was counted at least ten times. CDR3 protein: CASGSGTRRLQDTQYF. In nucleotides, the CDR3 is TGTGCCAGCGGCTCCGGGACGAGGCGCCTTCAAGATACGCAGTATTTT. The chain links TRBV28 to TRBJ2-3; either TRBD1 or TRBD2 may supply D (5 bases each). Germline V gene sequence: CDR1 MDHEN, CDR2 SYDVKM. CDR3 length equals 16 residues. V was trimmed by 8 bases and J by 5 bases, leaving 23 bases between them. Supplemented by reference TRBV28 and TRBJ2-3, the full variable domain reads DVKVTQSSRYLVKRTGEKVFLECVQDMDHENMFWYRQDPGLGLRLIYFSYDVKMKEKGDIPEGYSVSREKKERFSLILESASTNQTSMYLCASGSGTRRLQDTQYFGPGTRLTVL.

This clonotype was picked up many times. CDR3 DNA: TGTGCCAGCAGCTTCGCCGGGACAGGGTACGGAAACACCATATATTTT. Amino acid sequence: CASSFAGTGYGNTIYF. The chain is built from TRBV5-6 and TRBJ1-3; 9 bases are a match to TRBD1. The germline V gene has CDR1 SGHDT and CDR2 YYEEEE. With V trimmed by 2 bases and J by 4 bases, 7 bases remained unmatched. The CDR3 has 16 residues.

This chain uses TRBV4-2 with TRBJ2-1; 7 nucleotides line up with TRBD1. Germline V lookup: CDR1 LGHNA, CDR2 YNFKEQ. The CDR3 consists of 14 residues. The J segment lost 10 bases and the V segment lost 1 base, leaving 7 bases of the junction unmatched. CDR3 amino acids: CASSQGSWTGEQFF. CDR3 DNA sequence: TGTGCCAGCAGCCAAGGGTCCTGGACAGGCGAGCAGTTCTTC.

The sample holds many counts of this clonotype. The chain combines TRBV27 with TRBJ1-1; D possibly corresponds to TRBD1 (5 bases). V was trimmed by 5 bases and J by 1 base, leaving 14 bases between them. Looked up from germline, CDR1 is MNHEY and CDR2 is SMNVEV (reference sequence). The CDR3 extends over 15 amino acids. The CDR3 here is CASSPYRTTNTEAFF. CDR3 coding DNA: TGTGCCAGCAGTCCGTACAGGACGACGAACACTGAAGCTTTCTTT.

This clonotype has ten or more counts. The chain uses TRBV20-1 and TRBJ1-1; tentative D call: TRBD1 (6 bases). The germline CDR1 and CDR2 sequences are DFQATT and SNEGSKA (reference sequence). The CDR3 contains 16 residues. Between the trimmed V and J ends, which lost 0 bases and 3 bases, there was a span of 17 bases. CDR3 amino acids: CSARETGSREYTEAFF. The CDR3 DNA follows: TGCAGTGCTAGAGAAACAGGGTCCAGGGAATACACTGAAGCTTTCTTT.

This clonotype was picked up many times. This chain joins TRBV6-1 and TRBJ1-4, with a weak D call TRBD1 (6 bases). With 6 bases removed from V and 6 bases from J, the gap between germline ends came to 14 bases. Germline V gene sequence: CDR1 MNHNS, CDR2 SASEGT. This CDR3 contains 14 residues. CDR3 nucleotide sequence: TGTGCCAGCAGCACCAGACAGGTTTATGAAAAACTGTTTTTT. Protein: CASSTRQVYEKLFF.

On this clonotype: A much larger clone is a single base away; this may be a read error. The chain uses TRBV12-3 or TRBV12-4 and TRBJ1-1; D is ambiguous. CDR3 length: 14 amino acids. V lost 4 bases and J lost 0, with 9 bases in between. The CDR3: CASSYCVMNTEAFF. Here the CDR3 DNA reads TGTGCCAGCAGTTACTGCGTTATGAACACTGAAGCTTTCTTT.

This clonotype has more than one count but fewer than ten. The chain recombines TRBV5-1 with TRBJ1-5; D remains unclear. Germline assignment: CDR1 SGHRS and CDR2 YFSETQ. CDR3 length equals 13 residues. V lost 2 bases, J lost 4 bases, and 7 bases lay in between. This chain's CDR3 is CASSLERNQPQHF. DNA of the CDR3: TGCGCCAGCAGCTTAGAACGGAATCAGCCCCAGCATTTT.

In this sample, this clonotype turned up many times. The chain links TRBV7-6 to TRBJ1-1; no definite D call. Trimming removed 3 bases from V and 1 base from J, with 6 bases in between. Germline V gene lookup returns CDR1 SGHVS and CDR2 FNYEAQ. The CDR3 contains 13 residues. The CDR3: CASSFGRNTEAFF. As DNA, the CDR3 is TGTGCCAGCAGCTTCGGCAGGAACACTGAAGCTTTCTTT.

By share, this clonotype ranks as medium-sized (0.01 to 0.1%). The chain has TRBV6-6 and TRBJ2-2; D is ambiguous. The V gene's germline CDR1 is MNHNY and CDR2 SVGAGI (reference sequence). V lost 5 bases and J lost 5, with 3 bases in between. The CDR3 loop spans 11 amino acids. CDR3 DNA: TGTGCCAGCAGTCTTACCGGGGAGCTGTTTTTT. Its protein is CASSLTGELFF.

This clonotype occurred many times. The chain links TRBV18 to TRBJ1-2; D is unclear. Per germline, CDR1 KGHSH and CDR2 LQKENI. Between the trimmed V and J ends, which lost 4 bases and 1 base, there was a span of 10 bases. This CDR3 spans 14 amino acids. CDR3 residues: CASSLQKDNYGYTF. As DNA, the CDR3 is TGTGCCAGCTCACTCCAAAAGGATAACTATGGCTACACCTTC. Full variable domain (rest looked up from reference TRBV18 and TRBJ1-2): NAGVMQNPRHLVRRRGQEARLRCSPMKGHSHVYWYRQLPEEGLKFMVYLQKENIIDESGMPKERFSAEFPKEGPSILRIQQVVRGDSAAYFCASSLQKDNYGYTFGSGTRLTVV.

This clonotype was seen ten or more times. The chain carries TRBV28 and TRBJ2-1; D perhaps matches TRBD1 (6 bases). This CDR3 contains 18 residues. Germline CDR1 is MDHEN and CDR2 is SYDVKM. The V gene lost 6 bases and the J gene lost 2 bases, with 23 bases spanning the gap. The CDR3 protein is CASRIGGGQAPTYNEQFF. CDR3 coding DNA: TGTGCCAGCAGGATAGGGGGTGGCCAAGCCCCCACCTACAATGAGCAGTTCTTC. Full variable domain (remainder filled in from reference TRBV28 and TRBJ2-1): DVKVTQSSRYLVKRTGEKVFLECVQDMDHENMFWYRQDPGLGLRLIYFSYDVKMKEKGDIPEGYSVSREKKERFSLILESASTNQTSMYLCASRIGGGQAPTYNEQFFGPGTRLTVL.

This clonotype was observed many times. The gene calls are TRBV7-2 and TRBJ2-3; 10 nucleotides agree with TRBD2. Germline assignment: CDR1 SGHTA and CDR2 FQGNSA. The CDR3 totals 16 residues. Trimming took 4 bases from V and 2 from J; bases not matched to a gene: 6. The chain's CDR3 is CASSWSGGGITDTQYF. CDR3 DNA: TGTGCCAGCAGCTGGAGCGGGGGGGGAATCACAGATACGCAGTATTTT.

This clonotype has just a few counts. The rearrangement uses TRBV20-1 and TRBJ2-5, with unresolved D. V lost 0 bases and J lost 2, with 4 bases in between. CDR1 and CDR2 (germline): DFQATT, SNEGSKA (reference sequence). The CDR3 extends over 12 amino acids. CDR3 sequence (DNA): TGCAGTGCTAGAGAGGGGCAAGAGACCCAGTACTTC. Amino acid sequence: CSAREGQETQYF.